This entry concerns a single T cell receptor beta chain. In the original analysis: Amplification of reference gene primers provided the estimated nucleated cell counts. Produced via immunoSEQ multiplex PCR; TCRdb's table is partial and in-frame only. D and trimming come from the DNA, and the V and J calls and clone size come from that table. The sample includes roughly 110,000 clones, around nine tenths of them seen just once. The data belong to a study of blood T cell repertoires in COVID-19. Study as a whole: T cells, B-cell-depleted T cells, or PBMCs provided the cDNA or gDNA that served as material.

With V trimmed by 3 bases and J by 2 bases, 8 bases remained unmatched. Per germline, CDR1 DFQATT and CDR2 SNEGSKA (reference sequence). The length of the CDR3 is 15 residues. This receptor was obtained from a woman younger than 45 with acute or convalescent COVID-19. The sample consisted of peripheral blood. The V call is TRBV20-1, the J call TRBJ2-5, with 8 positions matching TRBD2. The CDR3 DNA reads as TGCAGTGCTAGTTTGGCGGGGGGAGTTCAAGAGACCCAGTACTTC. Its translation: CSASLAGGVQETQYF.